The 11 T cell receptor beta chains reported below all come from one sample, sequenced in a study of CD8 T cells in ankylosing spondylitis. MiXCR, run by TCRdb on the 5' RACE reads, gives a single entry per CDR3 protein. This sample carries roughly 280,000 distinct CDR3 sequences, roughly 20% of them seen once, and the ten largest clones take roughly 8%. The sample consisted of blood, either unsorted or a sorted T cell fraction (not recorded which). Receptor source: a male donor with ankylosing spondylitis or in good health (not recorded which).

CDR3 protein: CASRQTSGGKETQYF. In nucleotides, the CDR3 is TGTGCCAGCAGGCAGACTAGCGGGGGGAAAGAGACCCAGTACTTC. The V gene is TRBV2, the J gene TRBJ2-5; 13 nucleotides align to TRBD2. Germline V gives CDR1 SNHLY, CDR2 FYNNEI. The ends lost 6 bases at V and 3 bases at J; junction bases unmatched: 4. This CDR3 has 15 amino acids.

The rearrangement uses TRBV7-3 and TRBJ2-2; D call uncertain. This CDR3 spans 15 amino acids. Germline V gene lookup returns CDR1 SGHTA and CDR2 FQGTGA. Trimming cost V 1 base and J 2 bases, with 8 bases left between them. The CDR3 sequence: CASSLSATNTGELFF. Written as DNA, the CDR3 is TGTGCCAGCAGCTTAAGTGCTACAAACACCGGGGAGCTGTTTTTT. The whole variable domain, remainder taken from reference TRBV7-3 and TRBJ2-2, is GAGVSQTPSNKVTEKGKYVELRCDPISGHTALYWYRQSLGQGPEFLIYFQGTGAADDSGLPNDRFFAVRPEGSVSTLKIQRTERGDSAVYLCASSLSATNTGELFFGEGSRLTVL.

This clonotype was seen only a few times. This chain links TRBV10-3 with TRBJ2-3; 8 bases fit TRBD1. CDR1 is ENHRY, CDR2 SYGVKD, per germline. The CDR3 contains 16 residues. The V segment lost 2 bases and the J segment 2 bases; nucleotides outside the gene matches: 6. As DNA, the CDR3 is TGTGCCATCAGTGAGACCTCAGGGGGCTACACAGATACGCAGTATTTT. This codes for CAISETSGGYTDTQYF.

J is TRBJ1-1 and V is TRBV29-1, with a weak D call TRBD1 (6 bases). Trimming pared 5 bases from V and 1 base from J, leaving 14 bases between. Germline CDR1 reads SQVTM; CDR2 reads ANQGSEA. The CDR3 spans 14 residues. This chain's CDR3 is CSVLDRLKNTEAFF. In DNA, the CDR3 is TGCAGCGTTTTGGACAGACTGAAGAACACTGAAGCTTTCTTT.

This clonotype showed up just a few times. CDR3 region: CSARAGTGYNQPQHF. CDR3 nucleotides: TGCAGTGCTAGGGCCGGGACAGGGTACAATCAGCCCCAGCATTTT. The rearrangement joins TRBV20-1 to TRBJ1-5, with 9 bases lining up with TRBD1. J lost 3 bases, V lost 3 bases, and 6 bases had no gene match. The CDR3 loop spans 15 amino acids. Germline lookup yields CDR1 DFQATT and CDR2 SNEGSKA (reference sequence).

This chain links TRBV11-2 with TRBJ2-5; no clear D. Trimming pared 5 bases from V and 0 bases from J, leaving 16 bases between. CDR3 length: 16 residues. Germline CDR1 is SGHAT and CDR2 is FQNNGV. CDR3 protein: CASSGLGPADQETQYF. DNA of the CDR3: TGTGCCAGCAGCGGATTAGGCCCCGCAGACCAAGAGACCCAGTACTTC.

The chain recombines TRBV29-1 with TRBJ1-4, with 8 positions matching TRBD1. The CDR3 contains 15 residues. The ends lost 7 bases at V and 4 bases at J; junction bases unmatched: 11. Germline lookup yields CDR1 SQVTM and CDR2 ANQGSEA. This CDR3 reads CSAGTGGDVNEKLFF. CDR3 bases: TGCAGCGCTGGGACAGGAGGGGACGTTAATGAAAAACTGTTTTTT.

This chain uses TRBV20-1 with TRBJ2-2; TRBD2 might be the D (6 bases). Germline V gives CDR1 DFQATT, CDR2 SNEGSKA (reference sequence). V was pared by 1 base and J by 6 bases, with 9 bases between. The CDR3 consists of 13 residues. CDR3: CSARGRVAGELFF. DNA for the CDR3: TGCAGTGCTAGAGGGAGGGTCGCCGGGGAGCTGTTTTTT.

This clonotype was counted only a few times. The chain carries TRBV5-1 and TRBJ2-5; D is unclear. The V end lost 0 bases, the J end lost 2 bases, and 5 bases lay between the germline ends. The CDR3 is made up of 13 amino acids. Looked up from germline, CDR1 is SGHRS and CDR2 is YFSETQ. The CDR3 reads CASSLEVQETQYF. CDR3 sequence (DNA): TGCGCCAGCAGCTTGGAGGTACAAGAGACCCAGTACTTC.

This clonotype was counted many times. The V gene is TRBV12-3 or TRBV12-4, the J gene TRBJ1-1, with D perhaps matching TRBD1 (6 bases). There are 13 residues in the CDR3. Trimming took off 6 bases at V and 1 base at J, with 9 bases between the two ends. CDR3 loop: CASRVDRNTEAFF. The CDR3 DNA reads TGTGCCAGCAGAGTGGACAGGAACACTGAAGCTTTCTTT.

The sample holds a few counts of this clonotype. This rearrangement joins TRBV28 to TRBJ2-2, with D perhaps given as TRBD1 or TRBD2 (6 bases each). The CDR3 extends over 14 amino acids. Germline-derived CDR1 and CDR2 are MDHEN and SYDVKM. V lost 6 bases to trimming and J lost 4 bases, with 12 bases between them. The CDR3 sequence is CASRPQGGTGELFF. For the CDR3, the DNA is TGTGCCAGCAGACCACAGGGAGGCACCGGGGAGCTGTTTTTT.